This TCR beta chain originates from a study of blood T cells in healthy people across ages. This clonotype has at least ten counts. Germline V gives CDR1 SGHRS, CDR2 YFSETQ. Trimming stripped 4 bases from V and 1 base from J, with 15 bases between. This CDR3 spans 16 amino acids. With a J-beta primer mix and a sample-barcoded 5' primer, a second PCR ran about 7 to 12 cycles. TCRdb re-called the 5' RACE reads through MiXCR, storing one row per CDR3 protein. The sample lists 650,000 to 700,000 distinct CDR3 sequences, roughly 30% occurring once. The sample was blood. V is TRBV5-1 and J is TRBJ2-1, with D possibly being TRBD1 (6 bases). The sequence derives from a woman of 80 years or more in good health. The CDR3 region is CASSPTLRGSYNEQFF. As DNA, the CDR3 is TGCGCCAGCAGCCCGACCCTCAGGGGATCCTACAATGAGCAGTTCTTC. Variable domain in full (rest from reference TRBV5-1 and TRBJ2-1): KAGVTQTPRYLIKTRGQQVTLSCSPISGHRSVSWYQQTPGQGLQFLFEYFSETQRNKGNFPGRFSGRQFSNSRSEMNVSTLELGDSALYLCASSPTLRGSYNEQFFGPGTRLTVL.